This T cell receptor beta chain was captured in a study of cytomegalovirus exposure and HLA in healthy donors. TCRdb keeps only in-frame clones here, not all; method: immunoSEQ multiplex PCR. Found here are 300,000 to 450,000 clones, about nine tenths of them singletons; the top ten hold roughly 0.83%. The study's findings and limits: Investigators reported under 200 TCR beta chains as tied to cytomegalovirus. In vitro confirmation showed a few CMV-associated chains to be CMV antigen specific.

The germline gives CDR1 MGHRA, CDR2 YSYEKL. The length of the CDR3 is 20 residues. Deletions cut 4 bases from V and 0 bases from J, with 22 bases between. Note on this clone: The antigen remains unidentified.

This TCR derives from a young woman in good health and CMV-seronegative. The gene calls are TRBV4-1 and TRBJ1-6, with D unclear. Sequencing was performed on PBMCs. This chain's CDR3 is CASSPTPAASASSYNSPLHF. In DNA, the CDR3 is TGCGCCAGCAGCCCAACTCCCGCGGCGTCGGCGAGCTCCTATAATTCACCCCTCCACTTT.